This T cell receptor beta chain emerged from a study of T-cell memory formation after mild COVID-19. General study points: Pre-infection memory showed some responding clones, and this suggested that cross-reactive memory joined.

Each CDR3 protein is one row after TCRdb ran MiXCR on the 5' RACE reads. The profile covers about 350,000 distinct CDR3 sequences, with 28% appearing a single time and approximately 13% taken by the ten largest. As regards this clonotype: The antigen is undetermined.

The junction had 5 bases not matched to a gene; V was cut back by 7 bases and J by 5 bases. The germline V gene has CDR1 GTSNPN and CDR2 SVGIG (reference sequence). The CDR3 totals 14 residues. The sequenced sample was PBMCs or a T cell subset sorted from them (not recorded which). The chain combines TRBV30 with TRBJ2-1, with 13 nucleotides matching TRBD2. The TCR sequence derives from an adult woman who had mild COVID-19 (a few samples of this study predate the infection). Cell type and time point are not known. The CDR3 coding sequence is TGTGCCTTCGCGGGACTAGCGGGGAACAATGAGCAGTTCTTC. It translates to CAFAGLAGNNEQFF.